This is a list of T cell receptor beta chains from one sample in a study of shared clonotypes between healthy human individuals. Sequencing was performed with immunoSEQ multiplex PCR; in TCRdb, only in-frame clones are kept and a portion is missing. The data show hundreds of thousands of clones, approximately 96% seen once. The sequenced sample consisted of naive CD8+ T cells sorted from blood. Source of these receptors: a woman in her twenties or thirties in good health. Each CDR3 is given with its conserved first and last residue. A D gene is named only where the DNA matches it firmly. Clone size is given for some rows only: seen once, a few or many times, or a class if the clone is expanded.

cdr3_aa: CASSGRFQETQYF; cdr3_nt: TGTGCCAGCAGTGGGCGGTTCCAAGAGACCCAGTACTTC; clone_size: -; d_call: -; j_call: TRBJ2-5; v_call: TRBV2
cdr3_aa: CASSRRFLSYEQYF; cdr3_nt: TGTGCCAGCAGCCGGAGATTCCTCTCCTACGAGCAGTACTTC; clone_size: -; d_call: -; j_call: TRBJ2-7; v_call: TRBV5-6
cdr3_aa: CASSYGSYEQYF; cdr3_nt: TGTGCCAGCAGCTACGGATCCTACGAGCAGTACTTC; clone_size: -; d_call: -; j_call: TRBJ2-7; v_call: TRBV11-3
cdr3_aa: CATSSLLDGLAGPDTQYF; cdr3_nt: TGTGCCACCAGCAGTTTACTAGATGGACTAGCGGGACCAGATACGCAGTATTTT; clone_size: -; d_call: TRBD2; j_call: TRBJ2-3; v_call: TRBV15
cdr3_aa: CASSPLRGGGNQPQHF; cdr3_nt: TGTGCCAGCAGCCCCTTACGAGGGGGCGGCAATCAGCCCCAGCATTTT; clone_size: -; d_call: TRBD1; j_call: TRBJ1-5; v_call: TRBV7-8
cdr3_aa: CASSFLGAGTYEQYF; cdr3_nt: TGTGCCAGCAGTTTTCTGGGAGCGGGAACCTACGAGCAGTACTTC; clone_size: -; d_call: TRBD2; j_call: TRBJ2-7; v_call: TRBV28
cdr3_aa: CASSLAPKEHENNEQFF; cdr3_nt: TGTGCCAGCAGCTTAGCGCCCAAGGAGCATGAAAACAATGAGCAGTTCTTC; clone_size: -; d_call: -; j_call: TRBJ2-1; v_call: TRBV7-9
cdr3_aa: CASSWPKPHDYTF; cdr3_nt: TGTGCCAGCAGCTGGCCGAAACCACATGACTACACCTTC; clone_size: -; d_call: -; j_call: TRBJ1-2; v_call: TRBV11-2
cdr3_aa: CASTADRGRTYEQYF; cdr3_nt: TGTGCCAGCACCGCCGACAGGGGGCGAACCTACGAGCAGTACTTC; clone_size: -; d_call: TRBD1; j_call: TRBJ2-7; v_call: TRBV2
cdr3_aa: CASSLTGIHEQFF; cdr3_nt: TGTGCCAGCAGTTTGACGGGGATACATGAGCAGTTCTTC; clone_size: -; d_call: -; j_call: TRBJ2-1; v_call: TRBV27
cdr3_aa: CASSVGTGVRGEQYF; cdr3_nt: TGTGCCAGCAGCGTAGGGACAGGGGTTCGGGGCGAGCAGTACTTC; clone_size: -; d_call: TRBD1; j_call: TRBJ2-7; v_call: TRBV9
cdr3_aa: CSARDFDEQYF; cdr3_nt: TGCAGTGCTAGAGATTTCGACGAGCAGTACTTC; clone_size: -; d_call: -; j_call: TRBJ2-7; v_call: TRBV20-1
cdr3_aa: CASSLVKGNEQYF; cdr3_nt: TGCGCCAGCAGCTTGGTGAAGGGCAACGAGCAGTACTTC; clone_size: -; d_call: -; j_call: TRBJ2-7; v_call: TRBV5-1
cdr3_aa: CASSPHGETQYF; cdr3_nt: TGTGCCAGCAGTCCGCATGGAGAGACCCAGTACTTC; clone_size: -; d_call: -; j_call: TRBJ2-5; v_call: TRBV27
cdr3_aa: CASSLHAGSGRDYEQYF; cdr3_nt: TGCGCCAGCAGCCTCCACGCCGGCAGCGGGAGGGATTACGAGCAGTACTTC; clone_size: -; d_call: TRBD2; j_call: TRBJ2-7; v_call: TRBV4-1
cdr3_aa: CASSVVLSTEAFF; cdr3_nt: TGTGCCAGCAGCGTAGTCTTGAGCACTGAAGCTTTCTTT; clone_size: -; d_call: -; j_call: TRBJ1-1; v_call: TRBV9
cdr3_aa: CASSLGNRDTSNYGYTF; cdr3_nt: TGTGCCAGCAGCTTGGGGAACCGGGACACATCCAACTATGGCTACACCTTC; clone_size: -; d_call: -; j_call: TRBJ1-2; v_call: TRBV5-7
cdr3_aa: CASSLLLRGMSTEAFF; cdr3_nt: TGTGCCAGCAGTTTGCTTCTACGGGGGATGAGCACTGAAGCTTTCTTT; clone_size: -; d_call: -; j_call: TRBJ1-1; v_call: TRBV28
cdr3_aa: CASSREGVKNTEAFF; cdr3_nt: TGCGCCAGCAGCCGTGAGGGGGTGAAGAACACTGAAGCTTTCTTT; clone_size: -; d_call: -; j_call: TRBJ1-1; v_call: TRBV5-1
cdr3_aa: CASSPPDNTDTQYF; cdr3_nt: TGTGCCAGCAGCCCGCCAGACAACACAGATACGCAGTATTTT; clone_size: -; d_call: -; j_call: TRBJ2-3; v_call: TRBV11-3
cdr3_aa: CASSDESYEQYF; cdr3_nt: TGTGCCAGCAGCGACGAATCCTACGAGCAGTACTTC; clone_size: -; d_call: -; j_call: TRBJ2-7; v_call: TRBV6-6
cdr3_aa: CASSVVQGRTEAFF; cdr3_nt: TGTGCCAGCAGCGTAGTTCAGGGGAGGACTGAAGCTTTCTTT; clone_size: once; d_call: -; j_call: TRBJ1-1; v_call: TRBV9
cdr3_aa: CASSLDLGTDEQYF; cdr3_nt: TGTGCCAGCAGCTTGGACCTGGGGACGGACGAGCAGTACTTC; clone_size: -; d_call: -; j_call: TRBJ2-7; v_call: TRBV5-4
cdr3_aa: CASSHSFGTSGSYEQYF; cdr3_nt: TGCGCCAGCAGCCATTCTTTCGGGACTAGCGGCTCCTACGAGCAGTACTTC; clone_size: -; d_call: TRBD2; j_call: TRBJ2-7; v_call: TRBV4-1
cdr3_aa: CASSVTSASYNEQFF; cdr3_nt: TGTGCCAGCAGCGTCACTAGCGCATCATACAATGAGCAGTTCTTC; clone_size: -; d_call: TRBD2; j_call: TRBJ2-1; v_call: TRBV7-8
cdr3_aa: CASSLDLAGTDTQYF; cdr3_nt: TGTGCCAGCAGCTTAGACCTAGCGGGCACAGATACGCAGTATTTT; clone_size: -; d_call: TRBD2; j_call: TRBJ2-3; v_call: TRBV11-2
cdr3_aa: CAGARGSSYNEQFF; cdr3_nt: TGTGCCGGCGCCCGCGGCAGCTCCTACAATGAGCAGTTCTTC; clone_size: -; d_call: -; j_call: TRBJ2-1; v_call: TRBV7-9
cdr3_aa: CASSGGGPYNEQFF; cdr3_nt: TGTGCCAGCAGTGGAGGGGGCCCCTACAATGAGCAGTTCTTC; clone_size: once; d_call: TRBD1; j_call: TRBJ2-1; v_call: TRBV2
cdr3_aa: CASSPPDSPYNEQFF; cdr3_nt: TGTGCCAGCAGTCCCCCGGACAGTCCCTACAATGAGCAGTTCTTC; clone_size: -; d_call: -; j_call: TRBJ2-1; v_call: TRBV27
cdr3_aa: CASSSTVALYEQYF; cdr3_nt: TGTGCCAGCAGCTCAACCGTTGCTCTATACGAGCAGTACTTC; clone_size: -; d_call: -; j_call: TRBJ2-7; v_call: TRBV7-9
cdr3_aa: CASSFGDGYEQYF; cdr3_nt: TGTGCCAGCAGTTTCGGCGACGGCTACGAGCAGTACTTC; clone_size: -; d_call: -; j_call: TRBJ2-7; v_call: TRBV27
cdr3_aa: CASSWLAGVNYEQYF; cdr3_nt: TGTGCCAGCAGCTGGCTAGCGGGAGTAAACTACGAGCAGTACTTC; clone_size: -; d_call: TRBD2; j_call: TRBJ2-7; v_call: TRBV7-8
cdr3_aa: CASSFRPREQFF; cdr3_nt: TGTGCCAGCAGCTTTCGGCCGAGGGAGCAGTTCTTC; clone_size: once; d_call: -; j_call: TRBJ2-1; v_call: TRBV5-6
cdr3_aa: CASSAGLNPYEQYF; cdr3_nt: TGCGCCAGCAGCGCAGGACTAAACCCCTACGAGCAGTACTTC; clone_size: -; d_call: -; j_call: TRBJ2-7; v_call: TRBV10-2
cdr3_aa: CAWSVSLDTEAFF; cdr3_nt: TGTGCCTGGAGTGTGAGCTTGGACACTGAAGCTTTCTTT; clone_size: -; d_call: -; j_call: TRBJ1-1; v_call: TRBV30
cdr3_aa: CASSQYGGEQYF; cdr3_nt: TGTGCCAGCAGCCAATATGGGGGCGAGCAGTACTTC; clone_size: -; d_call: -; j_call: TRBJ2-7; v_call: TRBV14
cdr3_aa: CSVEGDSYTEAFF; cdr3_nt: TGCAGCGTTGAAGGGGACTCTTACACTGAAGCTTTCTTT; clone_size: -; d_call: -; j_call: TRBJ1-1; v_call: TRBV29-1
cdr3_aa: CASGPSSYEQYF; cdr3_nt: TGTGCCAGCGGTCCGTCCAGCTACGAGCAGTACTTC; clone_size: -; d_call: -; j_call: TRBJ2-7; v_call: TRBV9
cdr3_aa: CASSDPMRYEQYF; cdr3_nt: TGCGCCAGCAGTGATCCGATGAGATACGAGCAGTACTTC; clone_size: -; d_call: -; j_call: TRBJ2-7; v_call: TRBV10-1
cdr3_aa: CAISQLAGEEAEQFF; cdr3_nt: TGTGCCATCAGCCAATTAGCGGGAGAAGAGGCTGAGCAGTTCTTC; clone_size: -; d_call: TRBD2; j_call: TRBJ2-1; v_call: TRBV10-3
cdr3_aa: CASRPAGREGPHEQYF; cdr3_nt: TGCGCCAGCAGGCCGGCGGGGCGGGAGGGCCCCCACGAGCAGTACTTC; clone_size: -; d_call: TRBD2; j_call: TRBJ2-7; v_call: TRBV4-1
cdr3_aa: CASTPPGPTYEQYF; cdr3_nt: TGTGCCAGCACCCCACCGGGACCCACCTACGAGCAGTACTTC; clone_size: -; d_call: -; j_call: TRBJ2-7; v_call: TRBV7-8